The following is a TCR beta chain sequence with its context. The data were obtained in a study of T-cell reconstitution after alpha-beta-depleted transplantation in children. As it was prepared, the TCRbeta library received unique molecular identifiers. TCRdb fed the PCR reads into MiXCR, producing one record per CDR3 protein. In the table there are some 400,000 distinct CDR3 sequences, about a fifth of which are singletons. Here the sequenced sample was PBMCs from the stem cell graft donor, taken from the stem cell graft. The TCR originated in a human donor who donated a stem cell graft to a child with acute myeloid leukemia.

The CDR3 sequence is CSARRRARNYEQYF. Written as DNA, the CDR3 is TGCAGTGCCAGACGGCGAGCGAGGAACTACGAGCAGTACTTC. The chain is built from TRBV20-1 and TRBJ2-7; D is unclear. Germline values: CDR1 DFQATT, CDR2 SNEGSKA (reference sequence). This CDR3 comprises 14 residues. V lost 6 bases, J lost 3 bases, and 18 bases lay in between.